This TCR beta chain was recorded in a study of T cells in Graves' hyperthyroidism and ophthalmopathy. This clonotype appeared a few times. Regions amplified from RNA transcripts were the TCR beta CDR3 regions. RT-PCR in the first round (using the HTBI primer set) targeted the TCR CDR3. TCRdb re-called the multiplex PCR reads with MiXCR, one entry per CDR3 protein. The sample includes about 380,000 distinct CDR3 sequences, around an eighth of them seen just once. The CDR3 runs 13 residues. V lost 6 bases, J lost 1 base, and 9 bases lay in between. The germline V gene has CDR1 MDHEN and CDR2 SYDVKM. This blood was taken when hyperthyroidism was first diagnosed, before any ophthalmopathy symptoms existed. Using 10 ml of fresh peripheral blood, PBMCs were prepared.

V is TRBV28 and J is TRBJ1-2; D call uncertain. The receptor was derived from a man aged 30-40 years with Graves' hyperthyroidism that later progressed to Graves' ophthalmopathy. The sequencing input was blood. Here the CDR3 DNA reads TGTGCCAGCAGCCCCCCCAATAACTATGGCTACACCTTC. This codes for CASSPPNNYGYTF.